The 11 T cell receptor beta chains listed next were all sequenced from one sample in a study of identifying expanded T cells in peripheral blood. Profiled with immunoSEQ multiplex PCR; TCRdb holds only in-frame clones, not every one. The sample holds over 80,000 clones; approximately 86% are singletons and the top ten take around 6%. Sequencing was carried out using blood. These receptors were collected from a person aged 18 to 69 in good health.

This rearrangement joins TRBV28 to TRBJ2-7; 11 bases are a match to TRBD2. The CDR3 loop spans 16 amino acids. V dropped 4 bases and J dropped 0; count of bases not matched to a gene: 5. Germline CDR1 MDHEN, CDR2 SYDVKM. CDR3 in amino acids: CASSYILAGASYEQYF. The DNA of the CDR3 is TGTGCCAGCAGTTACATACTAGCGGGGGCCTCCTACGAGCAGTACTTC.

The chain couples TRBV19 to TRBJ1-5, with 9 nucleotides matching TRBD1. Germline V gives CDR1 LNHDA, CDR2 SQIVND (reference sequence). V was clipped by 3 bases and J by 4 bases; unmatched bases: 4. CDR3 length: 15 residues. The CDR3 DNA reads TGTGCCAGTAGTATGACAGGGGGGGGGAATCAGCCCCAGCATTTT. Translated: CASSMTGGGNQPQHF.

This chain links TRBV19 with TRBJ1-5, with 7 bases aligning to TRBD1. Unmatched junction bases numbered 11, after V lost 4 bases and J lost 2 bases. CDR3 size: 17 residues. The V gene's germline CDR1 is LNHDA and CDR2 SQIVND (reference sequence). CDR3 nucleotide sequence: TGTGCCAGTAGTAGGGGGACAGCCTCCCCCGGCAATCAGCCCCAGCATTTT. This encodes CASSRGTASPGNQPQHF.

The V gene is TRBV6-5, the J gene TRBJ2-2; D is unresolved. The germline gives CDR1 MNHEY, CDR2 SVGAGI. V lost 8 bases and J 1 base, leaving 11 bases between the germline ends. This CDR3 has 14 amino acids. In DNA form, the CDR3 reads TGTGCCAGCCGGGTACGACAGAACACCGGGGAGCTGTTTTTT. Translated, it gives CASRVRQNTGELFF.

This chain connects TRBV11-2 to TRBJ2-3, with 7 positions matching TRBD2. CDR1 SGHAT and CDR2 FQNNGV come from the germline V gene. After removal of 2 bases from V and 3 bases from J, the junction contained 5 bases not matched to a gene. The CDR3 contains 15 residues. The chain's CDR3 is CASSLLRGGTDTQYF. As DNA, the CDR3 is TGTGCCAGCAGCTTATTAAGGGGAGGGACAGATACGCAGTATTTT.

This chain joins TRBV7-9 and TRBJ2-1; 7 nucleotides match TRBD1. J lost 14 bases, V lost 6 bases, and 13 bases had no gene match. The germline V gene encodes CDR1 SEHNR and CDR2 FQNEAQ (reference sequence). CDR3 size: 13 residues. The CDR3 protein is CASSFNSDRVEFF. Here the CDR3 DNA reads TGTGCCAGCAGTTTCAATTCCGACAGGGTAGAGTTCTTC.

V and J are TRBV27 and TRBJ2-5; 11 positions agree with TRBD2. CDR1 is MNHEY and CDR2 is SMNVEV in the germline V gene (reference sequence). Germline trimming cut 6 bases from V and 5 bases from J; bases unmatched to any gene: 8. The CDR3 length is 15 residues. The CDR3 DNA reads as TGTGCCAGCAGCCTAGGGACTAGCGGTAGGGAGACCCAGTACTTC. It is translated as CASSLGTSGRETQYF.

The chain couples TRBV14 to TRBJ2-7; maybe TRBD1 (6 bases). From germline, CDR1 is SGHDN and CDR2 FVKESK. This CDR3 is built from 13 residues. The V end was cut by 4 bases, the J end by 1 base, with 8 bases between. This CDR3 reads CASSLQGSYEQYF. The CDR3, as DNA: TGTGCCAGCAGCCTACAGGGTTCCTACGAGCAGTACTTC. Together with reference TRBV14 and TRBJ2-7, the CDR3 gives the full variable domain: EAGVTQFPSHSVIEKGQTVTLRCDPISGHDNLYWYRRVMGKEIKFLLHFVKESKQDESGMPNNRFLAERTGGTYSTLKVQPAELEDSGVYFCASSLQGSYEQYFGPGTRLTVT.

This chain uses TRBV6-1 with TRBJ1-1; D possibly corresponds to TRBD1 (5 bases). Germline CDR1 MNHNS, CDR2 SASEGT. The CDR3 sequence is 15 residues long. V gave up 2 bases and J gave up 1 base, with 11 bases separating them. The CDR3 nucleotides read TGTGCCAGCAGTGAATGGGGGACGGCGAACACTGAAGCTTTCTTT. This encodes CASSEWGTANTEAFF.

This chain connects TRBV2 to TRBJ1-2, with a weak D call TRBD1 (5 bases). This CDR3 is 12 amino acids long. The germline V gene has CDR1 SNHLY and CDR2 FYNNEI. Trimming removed 3 bases from V and 8 bases from J, with 10 bases in between. The CDR3 bases are TGTGCCAGCAGTGATGCGGGGACCGGCTACACCTTC. It yields the protein CASSDAGTGYTF.

The rearrangement links TRBV7-9 to TRBJ1-1; D remains ambiguous. The germline gives CDR1 SEHNR, CDR2 FQNEAQ (reference sequence). This CDR3 region has 12 residues. V lost 2 bases and J 5 bases, leaving 6 bases between the germline ends. The CDR3 nucleotides are TGTGCCAGCAGCTTATCGGGAACTGAAGCTTTCTTT. Its protein is CASSLSGTEAFF.